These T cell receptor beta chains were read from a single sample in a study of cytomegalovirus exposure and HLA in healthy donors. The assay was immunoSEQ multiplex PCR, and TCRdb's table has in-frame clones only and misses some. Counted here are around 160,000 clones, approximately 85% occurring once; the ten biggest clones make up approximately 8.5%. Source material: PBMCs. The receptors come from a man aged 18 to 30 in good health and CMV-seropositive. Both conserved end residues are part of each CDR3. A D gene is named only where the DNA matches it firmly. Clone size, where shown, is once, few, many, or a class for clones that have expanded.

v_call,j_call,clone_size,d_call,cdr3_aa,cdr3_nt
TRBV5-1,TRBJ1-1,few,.,CASSFNRVNTEAFF,TGCGCCAGCAGCTTCAACAGGGTAAACACTGAAGCTTTCTTT
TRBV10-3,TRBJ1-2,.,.,CAISRWGTGYGYTF,TGTGCCATCAGTCGGTGGGGCACTGGCTATGGCTACACCTTC
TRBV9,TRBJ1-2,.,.,CASSVTGSSLSYGYTF,TGTGCCAGCAGCGTCACCGGGTCCTCATTATCCTATGGCTACACCTTC
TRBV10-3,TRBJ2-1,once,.,CAISVVGEGNEQFF,TGTGCCATCAGTGTGGTCGGGGAAGGCAATGAGCAGTTCTTC
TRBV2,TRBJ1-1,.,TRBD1,CASRQGGITEAFF,TGTGCCAGCAGACAGGGGGGGATCACTGAAGCTTTCTTT
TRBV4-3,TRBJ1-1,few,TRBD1,CASSQMGLGTVNTEAFF,TGCGCCAGCAGCCAAATGGGACTTGGGACAGTGAACACTGAAGCTTTCTTT
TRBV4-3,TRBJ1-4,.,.,CASSHSGLNEKLFF,TGCGCCAGCAGCCATTCAGGGCTAAATGAAAAACTGTTTTTT
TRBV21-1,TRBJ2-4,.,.,CASSIAPDRLAKNIQYF,TGTGCCAGCAGCATCGCTCCGGACAGACTAGCCAAAAACATTCAGTACTTC
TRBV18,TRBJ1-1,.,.,CASSPSEGDTEAFF,TGTGCCAGCTCACCGTCGGAGGGAGACACTGAAGCTTTCTTT
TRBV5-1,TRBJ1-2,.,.,CASSSANREAGYTF,TGCGCCAGCAGCTCAGCAAACAGGGAAGCTGGCTACACCTTC
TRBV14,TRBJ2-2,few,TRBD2,CASSRAGGPRELFF,TGTGCCAGCAGCCGCGCGGGGGGGCCCCGGGAGCTGTTTTTT
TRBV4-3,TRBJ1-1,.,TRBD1,CASSQSRQGVTEAFF,TGCGCCAGCAGCCAATCCCGACAGGGAGTCACTGAAGCTTTCTTT
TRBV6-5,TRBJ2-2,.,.,CASSYSGRVISGELFF,TGTGCCAGCAGTTACTCGGGCAGGGTGATATCCGGGGAGCTGTTTTTT
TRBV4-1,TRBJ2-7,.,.,CASSQERQGKIREQYF,TGCGCCAGCAGCCAAGAGAGGCAGGGAAAAATTCGCGAGCAGTACTTC
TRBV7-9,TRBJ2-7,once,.,CASSPLASYEQYF,TGTGCCAGCAGCCCCCTAGCGTCCTACGAGCAGTACTTC
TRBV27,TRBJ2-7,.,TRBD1,CASSHGQANSYEQYF,TGTGCCAGCAGTCACGGACAGGCTAACTCCTACGAGCAGTACTTC
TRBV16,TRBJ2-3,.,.,CASQRALSTDTQYF,TGTGCCAGCCAGCGGGCGCTCAGCACAGATACGCAGTATTTT
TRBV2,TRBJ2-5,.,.,CAGGGIERETQYF,TGTGCCGGCGGAGGTATCGAACGGGAGACCCAGTACTTC
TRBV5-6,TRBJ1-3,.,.,CASSYDSRSSGNTIYF,TGTGCCAGCAGCTATGATAGCCGAAGCTCTGGAAACACCATATATTTT
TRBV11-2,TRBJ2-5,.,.,CASSLGHHQETQYF,TGTGCCAGCAGCTTAGGGCACCACCAAGAGACCCAGTACTTC
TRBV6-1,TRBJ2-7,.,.,CASSEALSGYEQYF,TGTGCCAGCAGTGAAGCGCTTAGCGGATACGAGCAGTACTTC
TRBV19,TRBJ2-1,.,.,CASTHPRGYNEQFF,TGTGCCAGTACCCACCCTCGAGGGTACAATGAGCAGTTCTTC
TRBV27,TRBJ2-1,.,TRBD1,CASSLRAGGGEQFF,TGTGCCAGCAGTTTACGCGCAGGGGGTGGTGAGCAGTTCTTC
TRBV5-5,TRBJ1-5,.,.,CASSLTRGDNQPQHF,TGTGCCAGCAGCTTGACCAGGGGTGACAATCAGCCCCAGCATTTT
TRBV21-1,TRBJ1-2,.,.,CASSKAGGTGGLNYGYTF,TGTGCCAGCAGCAAAGCCGGGGGGACAGGGGGGCTTAACTATGGCTACACCTTC
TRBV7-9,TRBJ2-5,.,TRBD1,CASSFSQGGEETQYF,TGTGCCAGCAGCTTCTCACAGGGGGGTGAAGAGACCCAGTACTTC
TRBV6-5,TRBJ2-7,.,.,CASSYSRASYEQYF,TGTGCCAGCAGTTACTCCAGGGCGTCCTACGAGCAGTACTTC
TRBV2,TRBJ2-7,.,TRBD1,CASSRRGQGYSYEQYF,TGTGCCAGCAGTCGACGGGGACAGGGGTACTCCTACGAGCAGTACTTC
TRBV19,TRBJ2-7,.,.,CASSIGSGNSYEQYF,TGTGCCAGTAGTATAGGTTCAGGAAATTCGTACGAGCAGTACTTC
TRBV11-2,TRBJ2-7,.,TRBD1,CASSLGQGAYEQYF,TGTGCCAGCAGCTTGGGGCAGGGGGCCTACGAGCAGTACTTC
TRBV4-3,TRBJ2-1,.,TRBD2,CASSWVASGGAFAGEQFF,TGCGCCAGCAGCTGGGTAGCTAGCGGGGGGGCTTTCGCTGGTGAGCAGTTCTTC
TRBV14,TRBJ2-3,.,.,CASSPSGGSTDTQYF,TGTGCCAGCAGCCCCAGTGGGGGGAGCACAGATACGCAGTATTTT
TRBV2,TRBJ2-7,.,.,CASSEEGLPSYEQYF,TGTGCCAGCAGTGAGGAGGGACTCCCCTCCTACGAGCAGTACTTC
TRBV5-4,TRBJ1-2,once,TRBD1,CASSLGGTGLKSYGYTF,TGTGCCAGCAGCTTAGGAGGGACAGGGCTTAAGAGCTATGGCTACACCTTC
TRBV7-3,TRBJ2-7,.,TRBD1,CASSPRQGAHEQYF,TGTGCCAGCAGCCCTAGACAGGGCGCCCACGAGCAGTACTTC
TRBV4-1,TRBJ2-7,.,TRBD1,CASSQKDRFYEQYF,TGCGCCAGCAGCCAAAAGGACAGGTTCTACGAGCAGTACTTC
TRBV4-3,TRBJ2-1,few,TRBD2,CASSQAPLTSGGLSSYNEQFF,TGCGCCAGCAGCCAAGCGCCTCTGACTAGCGGGGGGTTGAGCTCCTACAATGAGCAGTTCTTC
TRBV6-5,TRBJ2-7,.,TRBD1,CASSIDRGLDEQYF,TGTGCCAGCAGTATAGACAGGGGGCTCGACGAGCAGTACTTC
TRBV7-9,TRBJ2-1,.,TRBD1,CASSFEDRVTYNEQFF,TGTGCCAGCAGCTTCGAGGACAGGGTCACCTACAATGAGCAGTTCTTC
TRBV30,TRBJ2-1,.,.,CAWGQQFF,TGTGCCTGGGGACAACAGTTCTTC
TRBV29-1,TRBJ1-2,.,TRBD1,CSVGPGTGGGYTF,TGCAGCGTTGGCCCCGGGACAGGCGGCGGCTACACCTTC
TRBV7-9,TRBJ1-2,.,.,CASSLFPGASYGYTF,TGTGCCAGCAGCCTCTTCCCAGGGGCCAGCTATGGCTACACCTTC
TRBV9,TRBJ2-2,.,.,CASSVGGLRTGELFF,TGTGCCAGCAGCGTAGGGGGCCTACGGACCGGGGAGCTGTTTTTT
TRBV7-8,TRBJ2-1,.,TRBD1,CASSLALRVGQGIEQFF,TGTGCCAGCAGCTTAGCGCTACGGGTGGGACAGGGTATTGAGCAGTTCTTC
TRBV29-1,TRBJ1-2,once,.,CSVEVADFNYGYTF,TGCAGCGTTGAAGTTGCAGACTTTAACTATGGCTACACCTTC